This passage covers 21 T cell receptor beta chains from one sample sequenced in a study of CD4 T cells in relation to SARS-CoV-2 and coronaviruses. CD4+ T cells from unexposed donors were obtained before the COVID-19 pandemic (2011-2018). The cells were cultured for around ten days before CD4+ T cells were isolated. No antigen has been assigned to these receptors. Clones were sequenced by immunoSEQ multiplex PCR, and TCRdb holds only the in-frame ones, with some missing. The table has around 23,000 clones, around 76% seen once. Material: CD4+ T cells from PBMCs, cultured in vitro. The receptors here all came from a human donor in good health.

This chain links TRBV3-1 (or the pseudogene TRBV3-2) with TRBJ2-7; D gene unclear. This CDR3 spans 12 amino acids. V lost 1 base and J 7 bases, leaving 8 bases between the germline ends. Germline V gene sequence: CDR1 LGHDT, CDR2 YNNKEL (reference sequence). The CDR3 here is CASSQVSREQYF. In nucleotides, the CDR3 is TGTGCCAGCAGCCAAGTCTCGAGGGAGCAGTACTTC.

The V gene is TRBV4-1, the J gene TRBJ2-7; D perhaps matches TRBD1 (5 bases). Deletions cut 1 base from V and 2 bases from J, with 18 bases between. Germline V CDR1 and CDR2: MGHRA, YSYEKL. The CDR3 is 17 amino acids. Here the CDR3 DNA reads TGCGCCAGCAGCCAAGGCATCGGAACAGGCAAAACCTACGAGCAGTACTTC. This encodes CASSQGIGTGKTYEQYF.

This clone has only a few counts. This chain links TRBV6-1 with TRBJ2-7; D gene uncertain. Germline loops: CDR1 MNHNS, CDR2 SASEGT. V shed 1 base and J shed 7 bases, with 14 bases lying between them. The CDR3 is 14 amino acids. This CDR3 is CASSEGGHGREQYF. CDR3 DNA: TGTGCCAGCAGTGAAGGTGGTCACGGGCGGGAGCAGTACTTC.

The V call is TRBV18, the J call TRBJ2-1; TRBD2 matches 8 bases. The germline CDR1 and CDR2 sequences are KGHSH and LQKENI. The junction had 24 bases not matched to a gene; V was cut back by 1 base and J by 7 bases. This CDR3 has 21 residues. The CDR3 DNA reads as TGTGCCAGCTCACCACTCTCCGGGACTTCTCCGCGAAACAGCGGGGGTAATGAGCAGTTCTTC. It translates to CASSPLSGTSPRNSGGNEQFF.

The J gene is TRBJ2-3, the V gene TRBV19; no definite D call. The V and J ends lost 7 bases and 2 bases respectively, with 13 bases between them. CDR1 is LNHDA and CDR2 is SQIVND in the germline V gene (reference sequence). The CDR3 consists of 14 residues. CDR3 residues: CASKPGGDTDTQYF. For the CDR3, the DNA is TGTGCCAGTAAACCTGGTGGGGACACAGATACGCAGTATTTT.

The CDR3 region is CASSSGQGGSNQPQHF. In DNA, the CDR3 is TGTGCCAGCAGCTCAGGACAGGGGGGTAGCAATCAGCCCCAGCATTTT. The genes are TRBV7-2 and TRBJ1-5, with 10 nucleotides matching TRBD1. The CDR3 is 16 residues long. Unmatched junction bases numbered 3, after V lost 4 bases and J lost 0 bases. Germline CDR1 and CDR2: SGHTA and FQGNSA.

The V gene is TRBV12-3 or TRBV12-4, the J gene TRBJ2-1, with D unclear. V lost 6 bases, J lost 1 base, and 7 bases lay in between. This CDR3 comprises 13 residues. CDR3 sequence: CASRLSSYNEQFF. CDR3 DNA sequence: TGTGCCAGCAGACTATCTTCCTACAATGAGCAGTTCTTC.

CDR3 in amino acids: CASSPRSGGEQETQYF. The CDR3 coding sequence is TGTGCCAGCTCACCACGGTCCGGAGGCGAGCAAGAGACCCAGTACTTC. The chain is built from TRBV18 and TRBJ2-5; possibly TRBD2 for D (5 bases). Trimming removed 1 base from V and 2 bases from J, with 14 bases in between. Germline CDR1 and CDR2: KGHSH and LQKENI. This CDR3 has 16 residues.

The gene calls are TRBV5-1 and TRBJ1-1; 9 bases fit TRBD1. The germline V gene encodes CDR1 SGHRS and CDR2 YFSETQ. V trimming: 3 bases; J trimming: 1 base; junction bases outside the gene matches: 4. This CDR3 region has 15 residues. CDR3 loop: CASSSRQGGNTEAFF. CDR3 DNA: TGCGCCAGCAGCTCCCGACAGGGGGGGAACACTGAAGCTTTCTTT.

The genes are TRBV10-3 and TRBJ2-1; D is unclear. Trimming cost V 3 bases and J 10 bases, with 7 bases left between them. CDR1 ENHRY and CDR2 SYGVKD come from the germline V gene. CDR3 size: 11 residues. The CDR3 protein is CAISDFQEQFF. CDR3 coding DNA: TGTGCCATCAGTGACTTCCAAGAGCAGTTCTTC.

The chain's CDR3 is CASSNAQGGSTDTQYF. CDR3 sequence (DNA): TGTGCCAGCAGTAATGCCCAGGGTGGGTCCACAGATACGCAGTATTTT. This chain connects TRBV6-2 or TRBV6-3 to TRBJ2-3; a weak D match, TRBD1 (5 bases). V lost 5 bases, J lost 2 bases, and 17 bases lay in between. The CDR3 length is 16 residues. Germline CDR1 reads MNHEY; CDR2 reads SVGEGT.

The chain links TRBV4-2 to TRBJ2-1; 10 bases align to TRBD2. CDR1 and CDR2 (germline): LGHNA, YNFKEQ. V lost 0 bases, J lost 8 bases, and 10 bases stayed unmatched. There are 17 residues in the CDR3. The CDR3 DNA is TGTGCCAGCAGCCAAGATCCAGCGGGAGGGCCAATCCATGAGCAGTTCTTC. Translating it yields CASSQDPAGGPIHEQFF.

The rearrangement links TRBV19 to TRBJ1-2; D gene ambiguous. This CDR3 has 13 residues. The V end lost 5 bases, the J end lost 7 bases, and 14 bases lay between the germline ends. Germline CDR1 is LNHDA and CDR2 is SQIVND (reference sequence). The DNA for the CDR3 is TGTGCCAGTAGTTGGCTGGAGGGCACTGGCTACACCTTC. It specifies CASSWLEGTGYTF.

The V and J genes are TRBV11-2 and TRBJ1-2; D possibly corresponds to TRBD1 (6 bases). V was cut by 1 base and J by 4 bases, with 10 bases left in between. This CDR3 has 14 amino acids. Per germline, CDR1 SGHAT and CDR2 FQNNGV. The CDR3 sequence is CASSLGGRSYGYTF. The CDR3 nucleotides read TGTGCCAGCAGCTTAGGGGGGCGTAGCTATGGCTACACCTTC.

This chain uses TRBV9 with TRBJ2-3; the D gene could be TRBD1 or TRBD2 (6 bases each). Germline CDR1 is SGDLS and CDR2 is YYNGEE. Trimming left V 0 bases short and J 2 bases short, with 13 bases between. The CDR3 loop spans 16 amino acids. The CDR3 nucleotides are TGTGCCAGCAGCGTAGGCGGGACACATTTCACAGATACGCAGTATTTT. Translated: CASSVGGTHFTDTQYF.

The V gene is TRBV27, the J gene TRBJ2-7; D may be TRBD2 (6 bases). V was trimmed by 8 bases and J by 0 bases, leaving 20 bases between them. The CDR3 spans 16 residues. The germline V gene encodes CDR1 MNHEY and CDR2 SMNVEV (reference sequence). The CDR3 DNA reads as TGTGCCAGCTCCCCCGAACTGGGAGGCGGCTCCTACGAGCAGTACTTC. Translating gives CASSPELGGGSYEQYF.

The rearrangement uses TRBV5-6 and TRBJ2-1; 11 bases match TRBD2. The CDR3 is made up of 15 amino acids. Germline CDR1 is SGHDT and CDR2 is YYEEEE. Unmatched junction bases numbered 8, after V lost 4 bases and J lost 8 bases. CDR3 coding DNA: TGTGCCAGCAGCAACCTAGCGGGAGGTTCTGATGAGCAGTTCTTC. This translates into CASSNLAGGSDEQFF. The variable domain in full, with the rest retrieved from reference TRBV5-6 and TRBJ2-1, is DAGVTQSPTHLIKTRGQQVTLRCSPKSGHDTVSWYQQALGQGPQFIFQYYEEEERQRGNFPDRFSGHQFPNYSSELNVNALLLGDSALYLCASSNLAGGSDEQFFGPGTRLTVL.

V usage is TRBV29-1 and J usage is TRBJ1-2, with D unclear. CDR1 SQVTM and CDR2 ANQGSEA come from the germline V gene. Trimming took off 6 bases at V and 0 bases at J, with 17 bases between the two ends. The CDR3 totals 15 residues. The CDR3 DNA is TGCAGCGTAGTACCCACCGGATTAGCTAACTATGGCTACACCTTC. Its translation: CSVVPTGLANYGYTF.

The gene calls are TRBV27 and TRBJ2-7; 13 bases agree with TRBD2. J gave up 2 bases and V 4 bases, and 14 bases lay outside the gene matches. The CDR3 consists of 19 residues. Germline V CDR1 and CDR2: MNHEY, SMNVEV (reference sequence). For the CDR3, the DNA is TGTGCCAGCAGTTCCCTAACCGAACAGACTAGCGGGGGGACCTACGAGCAGTACTTC. Encoded protein: CASSSLTEQTSGGTYEQYF.

The rearrangement joins TRBV27 to TRBJ2-1; a possible D gene is TRBD2 (5 bases). The germline V and J ends were trimmed by 8 bases and 0 bases, with 11 bases remaining between them. CDR1 is MNHEY, CDR2 SMNVEV, per germline (reference sequence). This CDR3 is built from 14 residues. CDR3 region: CASQRLSSYNEQFF. The CDR3 DNA sequence: TGTGCCAGCCAGCGGCTTAGCTCCTACAATGAGCAGTTCTTC.

The rearrangement uses TRBV5-1 and TRBJ2-5, with no clear D. Germline CDR1 is SGHRS and CDR2 is YFSETQ. This CDR3 contains 11 residues. V was pared by 2 bases and J by 1 base, with 0 bases between. CDR3 bases: TGCGCCAGCAGCTTCCAAGAGACCCAGTACTTC. Protein sequence: CASSFQETQYF.